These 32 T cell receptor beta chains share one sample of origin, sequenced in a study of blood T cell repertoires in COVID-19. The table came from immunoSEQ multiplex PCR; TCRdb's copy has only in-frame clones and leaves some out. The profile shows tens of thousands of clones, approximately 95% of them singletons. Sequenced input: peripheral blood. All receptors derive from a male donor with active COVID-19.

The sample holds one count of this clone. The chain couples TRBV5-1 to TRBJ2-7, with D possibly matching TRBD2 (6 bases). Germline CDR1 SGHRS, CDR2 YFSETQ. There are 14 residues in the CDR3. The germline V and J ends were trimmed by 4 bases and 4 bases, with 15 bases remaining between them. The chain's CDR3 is CASSPGGGKYEQYF. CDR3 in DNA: TGCGCCAGCAGCCCCGGCGGAGGGAAGTACGAGCAGTACTTC.

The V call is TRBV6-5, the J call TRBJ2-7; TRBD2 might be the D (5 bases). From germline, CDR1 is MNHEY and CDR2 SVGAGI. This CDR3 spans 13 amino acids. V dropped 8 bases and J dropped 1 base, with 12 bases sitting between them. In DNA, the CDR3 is TGTGCCAGCCTGCGGGCAGGTTCCTACGAGCAGTACTTC. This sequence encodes CASLRAGSYEQYF.

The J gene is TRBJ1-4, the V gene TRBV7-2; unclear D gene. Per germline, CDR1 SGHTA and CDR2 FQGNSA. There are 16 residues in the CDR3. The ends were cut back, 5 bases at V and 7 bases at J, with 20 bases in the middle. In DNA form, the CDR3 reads TGTGCCAGCAGCCTACGACAAGCCCAAGTTCGTGAAAAACTGTTTTTT. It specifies CASSLRQAQVREKLFF.

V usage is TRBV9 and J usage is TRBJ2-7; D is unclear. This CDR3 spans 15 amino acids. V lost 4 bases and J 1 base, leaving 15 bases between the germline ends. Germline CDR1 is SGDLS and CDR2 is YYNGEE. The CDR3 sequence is CASSPHTEPSYEQYF. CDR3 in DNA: TGTGCCAGCAGCCCCCACACGGAGCCATCCTACGAGCAGTACTTC.

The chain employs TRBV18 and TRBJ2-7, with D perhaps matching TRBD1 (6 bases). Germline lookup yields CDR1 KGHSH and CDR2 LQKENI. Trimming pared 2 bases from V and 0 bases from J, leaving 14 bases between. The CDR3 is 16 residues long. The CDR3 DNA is TGTGCCAGCTCACCATTGGCCCAGGGGTTCTCCTACGAGCAGTACTTC. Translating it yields CASSPLAQGFSYEQYF.

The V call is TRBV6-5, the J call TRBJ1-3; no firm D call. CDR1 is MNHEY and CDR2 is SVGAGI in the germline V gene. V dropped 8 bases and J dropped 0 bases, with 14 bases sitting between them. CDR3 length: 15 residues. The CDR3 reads CASAIPRSSGNTIYF. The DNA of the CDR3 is TGTGCCAGCGCAATCCCAAGGAGCTCTGGAAACACCATATATTTT.

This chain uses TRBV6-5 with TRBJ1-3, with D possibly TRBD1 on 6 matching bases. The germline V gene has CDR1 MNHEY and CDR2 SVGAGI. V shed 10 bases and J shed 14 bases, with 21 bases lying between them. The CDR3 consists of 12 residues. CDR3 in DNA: TGTGCCACCAGGGGCACAGGCTCACCGGTATATTTT. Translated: CATRGTGSPVYF.

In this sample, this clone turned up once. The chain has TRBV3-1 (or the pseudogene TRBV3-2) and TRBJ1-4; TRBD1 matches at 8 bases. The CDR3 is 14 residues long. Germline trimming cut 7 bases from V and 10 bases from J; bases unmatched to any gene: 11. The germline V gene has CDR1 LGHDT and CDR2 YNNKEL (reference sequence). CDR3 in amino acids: CASTLTRQGSKLFF. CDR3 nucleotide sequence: TGTGCCAGCACCCTAACTCGACAGGGGTCAAAACTGTTTTTT.

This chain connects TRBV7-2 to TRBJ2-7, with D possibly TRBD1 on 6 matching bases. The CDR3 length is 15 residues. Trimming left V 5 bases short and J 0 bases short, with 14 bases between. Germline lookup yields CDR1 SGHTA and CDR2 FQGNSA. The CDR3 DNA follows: TGTGCCAGCAGCCTGGAGACAGGTAGCTCCTACGAGCAGTACTTC. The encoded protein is CASSLETGSSYEQYF. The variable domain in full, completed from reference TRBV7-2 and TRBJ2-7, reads GAGVSQSPSNKVTEKGKDVELRCDPISGHTALYWYRQSLGQGLEFLIYFQGNSAPDKSGLPSDRFSAERTGGSVSTLTIQRTQQEDSAVYLCASSLETGSSYEQYFGPGTRLTVT.

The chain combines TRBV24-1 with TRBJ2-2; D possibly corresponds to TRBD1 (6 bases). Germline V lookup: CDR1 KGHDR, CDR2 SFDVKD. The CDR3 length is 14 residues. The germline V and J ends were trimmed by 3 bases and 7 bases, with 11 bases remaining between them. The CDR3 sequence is CATSDQGYGGELFF. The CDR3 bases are TGTGCCACCAGTGATCAGGGGTATGGCGGGGAGCTGTTTTTT.

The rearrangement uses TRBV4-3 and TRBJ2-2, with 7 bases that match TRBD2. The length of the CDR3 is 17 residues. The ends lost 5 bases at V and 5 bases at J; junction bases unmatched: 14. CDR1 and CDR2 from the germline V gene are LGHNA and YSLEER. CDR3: CASSYHVRDYPTGELFF. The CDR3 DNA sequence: TGCGCCAGCAGCTACCATGTCAGGGACTATCCTACCGGGGAGCTGTTTTTT.

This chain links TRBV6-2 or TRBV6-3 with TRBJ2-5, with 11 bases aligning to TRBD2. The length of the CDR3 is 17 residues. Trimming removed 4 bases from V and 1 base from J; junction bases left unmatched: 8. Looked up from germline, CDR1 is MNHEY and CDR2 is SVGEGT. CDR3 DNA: TGTGCCAGCAGTTGGGGAAAGACTAGCGGGGTCCAAGAGACCCAGTACTTC. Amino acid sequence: CASSWGKTSGVQETQYF.

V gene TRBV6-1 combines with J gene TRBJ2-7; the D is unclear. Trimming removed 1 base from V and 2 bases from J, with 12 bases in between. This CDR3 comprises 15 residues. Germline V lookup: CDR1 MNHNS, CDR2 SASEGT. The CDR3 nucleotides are TGTGCCAGCAGTGAAGACTGGAGACCTACCTACGAGCAGTACTTC. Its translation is CASSEDWRPTYEQYF.

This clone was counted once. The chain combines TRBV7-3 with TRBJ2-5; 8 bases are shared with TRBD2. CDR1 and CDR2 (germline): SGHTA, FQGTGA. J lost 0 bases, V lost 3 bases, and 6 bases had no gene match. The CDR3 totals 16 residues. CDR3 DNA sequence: TGTGCCAGCAGCTTCGCGGGGGGAGCTTACCAAGAGACCCAGTACTTC. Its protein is CASSFAGGAYQETQYF. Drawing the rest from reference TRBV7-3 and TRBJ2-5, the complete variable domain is GAGVSQTPSNKVTEKGKYVELRCDPISGHTALYWYRQSLGQGPEFLIYFQGTGAADDSGLPNDRFFAVRPEGSVSTLKIQRTERGDSAVYLCASSFAGGAYQETQYFGPGTRLLVL.

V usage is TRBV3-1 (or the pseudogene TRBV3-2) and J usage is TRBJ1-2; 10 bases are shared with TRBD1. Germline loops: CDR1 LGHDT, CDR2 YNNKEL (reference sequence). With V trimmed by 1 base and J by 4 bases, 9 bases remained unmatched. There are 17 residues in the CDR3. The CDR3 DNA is TGTGCCAGCAGCCAAGTTGGACAGGGGGGACCAAGCTATGGCTACACCTTC. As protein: CASSQVGQGGPSYGYTF.

The CDR3 region has the DNA TGTGCCAGCACCCCGGGAAGGGGGCTTGGCACCGGGGAGCTGTTTTTT. Translation gives CASTPGRGLGTGELFF. The genes are TRBV14 and TRBJ2-2; 7 nucleotides line up with TRBD1. The V gene end was trimmed by 7 bases and the J gene end by 4 bases; junction bases not matched to a gene: 12. The CDR3 has 16 amino acids. The germline gives CDR1 SGHDN, CDR2 FVKESK.

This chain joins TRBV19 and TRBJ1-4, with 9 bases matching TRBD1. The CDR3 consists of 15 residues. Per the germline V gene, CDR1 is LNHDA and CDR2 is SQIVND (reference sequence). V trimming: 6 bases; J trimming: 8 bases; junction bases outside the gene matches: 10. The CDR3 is CASRSGGTGREKLFF. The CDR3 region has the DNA TGTGCCAGTAGGTCTGGCGGGACAGGGCGCGAAAAACTGTTTTTT. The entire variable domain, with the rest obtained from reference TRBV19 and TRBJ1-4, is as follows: DGGITQSPKYLFRKEGQNVTLSCEQNLNHDAMYWYRQDPGQGLRLIYYSQIVNDFQKGDIAEGYSVSREKKESFPLTVTSAQKNPTAFYLCASRSGGTGREKLFFGSGTQLSVL.

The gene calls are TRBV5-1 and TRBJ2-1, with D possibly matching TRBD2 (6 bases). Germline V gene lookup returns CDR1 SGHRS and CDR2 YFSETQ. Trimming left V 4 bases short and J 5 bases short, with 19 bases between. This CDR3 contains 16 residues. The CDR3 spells CASSKGTSTGNNEQFF. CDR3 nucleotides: TGCGCCAGCAGCAAAGGGACTTCCACGGGGAACAATGAGCAGTTCTTC.

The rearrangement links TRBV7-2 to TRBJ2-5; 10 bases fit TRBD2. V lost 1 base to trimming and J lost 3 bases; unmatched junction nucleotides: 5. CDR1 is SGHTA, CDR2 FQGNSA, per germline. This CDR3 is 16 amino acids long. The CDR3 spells CASSLGGLAVKETQYF. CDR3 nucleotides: TGTGCCAGCAGCTTAGGAGGACTAGCGGTCAAAGAGACCCAGTACTTC.

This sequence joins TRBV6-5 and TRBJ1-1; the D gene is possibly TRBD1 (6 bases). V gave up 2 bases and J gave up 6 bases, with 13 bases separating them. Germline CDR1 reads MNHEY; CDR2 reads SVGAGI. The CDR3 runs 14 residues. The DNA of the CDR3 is TGTGCCAGCAGTTACCAACCTCCAGGGGCTGAAGCTTTCTTT. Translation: CASSYQPPGAEAFF.

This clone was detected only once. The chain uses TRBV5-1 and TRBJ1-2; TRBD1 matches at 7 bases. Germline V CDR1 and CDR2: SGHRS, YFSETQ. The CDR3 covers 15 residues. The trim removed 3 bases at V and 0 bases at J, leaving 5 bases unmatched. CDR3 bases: TGCGCCAGCAGCTCGGGACAGCCAACTAACTATGGCTACACCTTC. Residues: CASSSGQPTNYGYTF.

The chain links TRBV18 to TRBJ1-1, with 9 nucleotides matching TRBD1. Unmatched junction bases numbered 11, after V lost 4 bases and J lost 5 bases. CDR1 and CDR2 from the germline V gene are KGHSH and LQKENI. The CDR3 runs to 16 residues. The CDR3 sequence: CASSLNAGTGRTEAFF. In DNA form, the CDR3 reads TGTGCCAGCTCACTTAACGCCGGGACAGGGCGGACTGAAGCTTTCTTT.

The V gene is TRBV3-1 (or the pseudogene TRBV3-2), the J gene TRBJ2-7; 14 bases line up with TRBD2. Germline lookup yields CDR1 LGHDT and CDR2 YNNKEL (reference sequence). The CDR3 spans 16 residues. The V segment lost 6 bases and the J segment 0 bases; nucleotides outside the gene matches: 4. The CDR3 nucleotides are TGTGCCAGCAGTCGCGGGACTAGCGGGAGCTCCTACGAGCAGTACTTC. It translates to CASSRGTSGSSYEQYF.

The CDR3 region has the DNA TGTGCCAGCAGCCGCGGGACAGGTAACACTGAAGCTTTCTTT. Encoded protein: CASSRGTGNTEAFF. The chain couples TRBV11-3 to TRBJ1-1; 8 bases are a match to TRBD1. V gave up 5 bases and J gave up 2 bases; unmatched junction bases: 4. The CDR3 length is 14 residues. Germline V gene data show CDR1 as SGHNT and CDR2 as YENEEA. The full variable domain, its missing parts supplied by reference TRBV11-3 and TRBJ1-1, is EAGVVQSPRYKIIEKKQPVAFWCNPISGHNTLYWYLQNLGQGPELLIRYENEEAVDDSQLPKDRFSAERLKGVDSTLKIQPAELGDSAVYLCASSRGTGNTEAFFGQGTRLTVV.

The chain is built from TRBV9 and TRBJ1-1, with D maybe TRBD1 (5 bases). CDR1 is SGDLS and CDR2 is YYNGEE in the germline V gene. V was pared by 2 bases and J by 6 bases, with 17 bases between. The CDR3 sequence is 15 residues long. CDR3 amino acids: CASSVRGGEYSEAFF. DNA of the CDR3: TGTGCCAGCAGCGTGCGGGGCGGGGAATATTCTGAAGCTTTCTTT.

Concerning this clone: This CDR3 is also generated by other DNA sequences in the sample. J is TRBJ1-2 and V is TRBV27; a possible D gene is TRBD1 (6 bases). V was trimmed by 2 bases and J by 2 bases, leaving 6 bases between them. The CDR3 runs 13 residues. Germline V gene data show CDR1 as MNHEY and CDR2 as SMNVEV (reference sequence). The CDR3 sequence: CASSLRGNYGYTF. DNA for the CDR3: TGTGCCAGCAGTTTAAGGGGGAACTATGGCTACACCTTC.

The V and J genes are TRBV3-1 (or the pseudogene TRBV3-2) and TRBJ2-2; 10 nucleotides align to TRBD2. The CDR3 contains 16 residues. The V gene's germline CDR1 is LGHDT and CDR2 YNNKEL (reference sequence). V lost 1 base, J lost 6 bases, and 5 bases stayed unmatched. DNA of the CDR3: TGTGCCAGCAGCCAAGTACCTAGCGGGGGTTCCGGGGAGCTGTTTTTT. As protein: CASSQVPSGGSGELFF.

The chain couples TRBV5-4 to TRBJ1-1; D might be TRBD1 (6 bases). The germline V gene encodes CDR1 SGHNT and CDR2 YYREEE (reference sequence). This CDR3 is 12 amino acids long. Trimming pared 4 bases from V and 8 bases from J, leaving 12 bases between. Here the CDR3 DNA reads TGTGCCAGCAGCCAGGAAACAGGGGAAGCTTTCTTT. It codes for CASSQETGEAFF. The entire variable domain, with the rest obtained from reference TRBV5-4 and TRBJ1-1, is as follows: ETGVTQSPTHLIKTRGQQVTLRCSSQSGHNTVSWYQQALGQGPQFIFQYYREEENGRGNFPPRFSGLQFPNYSSELNVNALELDDSALYLCASSQETGEAFFGQGTRLTVV.

CDR3 DNA sequence: TGTGCCACCAGAAGGACTAGTTGGTACCAAGAGACCCAGTACTTC. Translating it yields CATRRTSWYQETQYF. V is TRBV15 and J is TRBJ2-5; 7 positions match TRBD2. CDR3 length: 15 residues. Germline assignment: CDR1 LNHNV and CDR2 YYDKDF (reference sequence). The ends lost 6 bases at V and 0 bases at J; junction bases unmatched: 7.

The DNA of the CDR3 is TGTGCCAGCAGCCCGCCGGGGGAGGGGGAAAAACTGTTTTTT. Encoded protein: CASSPPGEGEKLFF. The V gene is TRBV3-1 (or the pseudogene TRBV3-2), the J gene TRBJ1-4; D might be TRBD1 (5 bases). The germline CDR1 and CDR2 sequences are LGHDT and YNNKEL (reference sequence). The CDR3 covers 14 residues. The V end was cut by 4 bases, the J end by 8 bases, with 14 bases between.

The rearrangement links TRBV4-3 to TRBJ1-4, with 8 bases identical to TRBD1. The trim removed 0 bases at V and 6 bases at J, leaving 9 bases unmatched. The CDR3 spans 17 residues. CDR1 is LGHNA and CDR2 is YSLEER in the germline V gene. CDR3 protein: CASSQDTWTGMDEKLFF. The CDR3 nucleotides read TGCGCCAGCAGCCAAGACACCTGGACAGGGATGGATGAAAAACTGTTTTTT.

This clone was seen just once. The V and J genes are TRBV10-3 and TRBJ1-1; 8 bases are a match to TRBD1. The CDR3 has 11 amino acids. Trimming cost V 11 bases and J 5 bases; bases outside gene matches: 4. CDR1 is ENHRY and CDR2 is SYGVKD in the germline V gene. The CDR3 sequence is CASGGVTEAFF. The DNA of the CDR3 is TGTGCCTCAGGGGGCGTTACTGAAGCTTTCTTT.